This T cell receptor (beta chain) appears in the sequencing data of a study of blood T cell repertoires in COVID-19. Seattle-derived patients entered the study during active infection and were followed longitudinally. CDR1 is SGHRS and CDR2 is YFSETQ in the germline V gene. J was trimmed by 1 base and V by 4 bases; bases with no gene match: 5. The CDR3 sequence is 15 residues long. Repertoires were generated with immunoSEQ multiplex PCR, while TCRdb's copy carries only in-frame clones and drops some. Of tens of thousands of clones listed, about 85% are singletons. The TCR sequence derives from a man in his sixties with COVID-19, enrolled during active disease. The V gene is TRBV5-1, the J gene TRBJ1-3, with TRBD1 matching over 7 bases. The source material was peripheral blood. CDR3 loop: CASSPPTGSGNTIYF. CDR3 sequence (DNA): TGCGCCAGCAGCCCACCGACAGGGTCTGGAAACACCATATATTTT. Full variable domain (outside the CDR3, taken from reference TRBV5-1 and TRBJ1-3): KAGVTQTPRYLIKTRGQQVTLSCSPISGHRSVSWYQQTPGQGLQFLFEYFSETQRNKGNFPGRFSGRQFSNSRSEMNVSTLELGDSALYLCASSPPTGSGNTIYFGEGSWLTVV.